These 17 T cell receptor beta chains were sequenced from one sample in a study of HIV-infected patients and healthy controls. No cell fractionation was done, so the repertoire covers all unsorted peripheral blood T cells. cDNA was made from roughly 470 ng RNA using alpha and beta constant primers. Alpha and beta chain libraries were made separately by chain-specific third strand synthesis with multiplexing indices. A single record per CDR3 protein comes from TCRdb applying MiXCR to the 5' RACE reads. The sample holds around 10,000 distinct CDR3 sequences, 7.3% seen once. Sequences were derived from blood, sampled before antiretroviral therapy. Source of these receptors: an adult with HIV infection.

This clonotype was recorded at least ten times. The chain combines TRBV2 with TRBJ2-2; D is possibly TRBD1 (6 bases). This CDR3 has 15 amino acids. CDR1 is SNHLY, CDR2 FYNNEI, per germline. V was trimmed by 9 bases and J by 6 bases, leaving 20 bases between them. The CDR3 loop reads CASNQGQPRAGELFF. The CDR3 coding sequence is TGTGCCAGTAACCAAGGACAGCCTAGGGCCGGGGAGCTGTTTTTT.

This clonotype occurred many times. The V gene is TRBV6-5, the J gene TRBJ1-1, with D tentatively TRBD1 (6 bases). V dropped 4 bases and J dropped 0 bases, with 15 bases sitting between them. Looked up from germline, CDR1 is MNHEY and CDR2 is SVGAGI. The length of the CDR3 is 16 residues. The CDR3 DNA reads as TGTGCCAGCAGTTCGACCCCCGGGGGCCTGAACACTGAAGCTTTCTTT. The encoded protein is CASSSTPGGLNTEAFF.

This clonotype has ten or more counts. V usage is TRBV13 and J usage is TRBJ1-5; D possibly corresponds to TRBD1 (5 bases). Germline CDR1 reads PRHDT; CDR2 reads FYEKMQ (reference sequence). V was clipped by 3 bases and J by 7 bases, with 13 bases between them. There are 14 residues in the CDR3. The CDR3 loop reads CASSLGPPVQPQHF. The CDR3, as DNA: TGTGCCAGCAGCTTGGGGCCCCCGGTCCAGCCCCAGCATTTT.

This clonotype was seen at least ten times. This CDR3 reads CASSEQGELNTEAFF. CDR3 in DNA: TGTGCCAGCAGCGAGCAGGGGGAGTTAAACACTGAAGCTTTCTTT. The rearrangement links TRBV9 to TRBJ1-1; 7 nucleotides match TRBD1. Per the germline V gene, CDR1 is SGDLS and CDR2 is YYNGEE. Trimming took 3 bases from V and 2 from J; bases not matched to a gene: 7. The CDR3 extends over 15 amino acids.

This clonotype was detected ten times or more. This chain links TRBV2 with TRBJ2-3, with no clear D. Looked up from germline, CDR1 is SNHLY and CDR2 is FYNNEI. This CDR3 is built from 14 residues. Trimming took off 6 bases at V and 5 bases at J, with 15 bases between the two ends. The CDR3 DNA reads as TGTGCCAGCAGGGACCTAATACAAGGAGATACGCAGTATTTT. Translation: CASRDLIQGDTQYF.

This clonotype is termed medium-sized. The chain links TRBV12-3 or TRBV12-4 to TRBJ1-1, with 7 bases that match TRBD1. With 9 bases clipped from V and 4 bases from J, the junction kept 8 bases outside the gene matches. This CDR3 region has 13 residues. The CDR3 DNA is TGTGCCAGTTCGTCGGGACAGTTCACTGAAGCTTTCTTT. Translating it yields CASSSGQFTEAFF.

The sample holds many counts of this clonotype. The V and J genes are TRBV5-4 and TRBJ2-1; possibly TRBD2 for D (6 bases). Trimming took off 0 bases at V and 13 bases at J, with 11 bases between the two ends. Germline lookup yields CDR1 SGHNT and CDR2 YYREEE (reference sequence). The CDR3 runs to 12 residues. CDR3 sequence: CASSLEEGHQFF. The CDR3 DNA sequence: TGTGCCAGCAGCTTGGAGGAGGGGCACCAGTTCTTC.

This chain joins TRBV20-1 and TRBJ2-7, with D hard to call. The length of the CDR3 is 13 residues. V was shortened by 4 bases and J by 2 bases, with 12 bases between the two germline ends. Germline V gene sequence: CDR1 DFQATT, CDR2 SNEGSKA (reference sequence). CDR3 sequence reads: CSAIRVLAYEQYF. The CDR3 DNA follows: TGCAGTGCTATCCGGGTGTTGGCCTACGAGCAGTACTTC.

This clonotype showed up many times. The V call is TRBV7-2, the J call TRBJ2-3, with 12 bases that match TRBD1. CDR3 length equals 15 residues. J gave up 7 bases and V 5 bases, and 7 bases lay outside the gene matches. Germline CDR1 SGHTA, CDR2 FQGNSA. This chain's CDR3 is CASSTGTGGENTQYF. The CDR3 nucleotides read TGTGCCAGCAGCACAGGGACAGGGGGCGAGAATACGCAGTATTTT.

This clonotype was counted ten times or more. The chain combines TRBV7-2 with TRBJ2-5; D is possibly TRBD1 (5 bases). This CDR3 spans 13 amino acids. Germline V gene sequence: CDR1 SGHTA, CDR2 FQGNSA. V lost 6 bases and J 5 bases, leaving 13 bases between the germline ends. The CDR3 protein is CASRLGLGETQYF. CDR3 nucleotides: TGTGCCAGCAGATTGGGGCTCGGTGAGACCCAGTACTTC.

This clonotype was seen more than once but under ten times. The rearrangement joins TRBV19 to TRBJ1-2; D is unclear. This CDR3 spans 12 amino acids. With 7 bases removed from V and 9 bases from J, the gap between germline ends came to 15 bases. Germline-derived CDR1 and CDR2 are LNHDA and SQIVND (reference sequence). CDR3 sequence reads: CASTPDFRRYTF. Written as DNA, the CDR3 is TGTGCCAGTACACCGGACTTCCGTCGCTACACCTTC.

This clonotype was seen repeatedly, ten times or more. This chain links TRBV14 with TRBJ1-4, with no clear D. This CDR3 spans 15 amino acids. Trimming pared 0 bases from V and 8 bases from J, leaving 13 bases between. Germline CDR1 is SGHDN and CDR2 is FVKESK. The CDR3 DNA follows: TGTGCCAGCAGCCAAGATCTCTCCTCGGGCGAAAAACTGTTTTTT. Amino acid sequence: CASSQDLSSGEKLFF.

At least ten counts were recorded for this clonotype. V gene TRBV7-2 combines with J gene TRBJ2-7; D unclear. The CDR3 extends over 14 amino acids. Deletions cut 3 bases from V and 4 bases from J, with 13 bases between. Germline-derived CDR1 and CDR2 are SGHTA and FQGNSA. Here the CDR3 DNA reads TGTGCCAGCAGCTTCGCCCTAACGGAGTACGAGCAGTACTTC. Residues: CASSFALTEYEQYF.

This clonotype appeared many times. The gene calls are TRBV7-8 and TRBJ1-1, with a weak D call TRBD1 (6 bases). V shed 5 bases and J shed 4 bases, with 17 bases lying between them. In germline, CDR1 is SGHVS, CDR2 FQNEAQ. The CDR3 is 15 amino acids. This CDR3 reads CASSPLSRGGTEAFF. The CDR3 DNA reads as TGTGCCAGCAGCCCCCTCTCGAGGGGGGGCACTGAAGCTTTCTTT. Supplemented by reference TRBV7-8 and TRBJ1-1, the full variable domain reads GAGVSQSPRYKVAKRGQDVALRCDPISGHVSLFWYQQALGQGPEFLTYFQNEAQLDKSGLPSDRFFAERPEGSVSTLKIQRTQQEDSAVYLCASSPLSRGGTEAFFGQGTRLTVV.

This clonotype was detected ten times or more. The chain carries TRBV20-1 and TRBJ2-3, with 10 bases aligning to TRBD1. V was pared by 6 bases and J by 1 base, with 7 bases of the junction left unmatched. The CDR3 spans 15 residues. From germline, CDR1 is DFQATT and CDR2 SNEGSKA (reference sequence). In DNA, the CDR3 is TGCAGTGCCCCCGGGACAGGGGTTCGCACAGATACGCAGTATTTT. Residues: CSAPGTGVRTDTQYF.

This clonotype was observed at least ten times. The rearrangement joins TRBV2 to TRBJ1-5, with D maybe TRBD1 (5 bases). The CDR3 totals 16 residues. Germline V lookup: CDR1 SNHLY, CDR2 FYNNEI. V dropped 3 bases and J dropped 0 bases, with 12 bases sitting between them. The CDR3 region has the DNA TGTGCCAGCAGTGACAGGGTCACTTATAGCAATCAGCCCCAGCATTTT. Protein product: CASSDRVTYSNQPQHF.

The chain combines TRBV29-1 with TRBJ2-6; D is tentatively TRBD1 or TRBD2 (5 bases each). Looked up from germline, CDR1 is SQVTM and CDR2 is ANQGSEA. CDR3 length: 14 amino acids. Between the trimmed V and J ends, which lost 6 bases and 0 bases, there was a span of 9 bases. For the CDR3, the DNA is TGCAGCGTCGCAGGGACCTCTGGGGCCAACGTCCTGACTTTC. Its protein is CSVAGTSGANVLTF.